The clone carrying this TCR beta chain has only a few counts. The data stem from a study of blood T cell repertoires in COVID-19. Germline values: CDR1 GTSNPN, CDR2 SVGIG (reference sequence). V was pared by 1 base and J by 6 bases, with 15 bases between. The length of the CDR3 is 14 residues. The data were produced by immunoSEQ multiplex PCR, yet TCRdb's version contains in-frame clones alone and is incomplete. The sample lists approximately 130,000 clones, roughly four fifths seen once, with 7.9% in the top ten. The TCR was taken from a human donor in a cohort sampled during active COVID-19. Sequenced input: peripheral blood. V usage is TRBV30 and J usage is TRBJ1-1, with D maybe TRBD1 (5 bases). The CDR3 is CAWSAGTSSAEAFF. DNA for the CDR3: TGTGCCTGGAGTGCAGGGACTTCAAGCGCTGAAGCTTTCTTT. Looking up the rest from reference TRBV30 and TRBJ1-1 gives the full variable domain: SQTIHQWPATLVQPVGSPLSLECTVEGTSNPNLYWYRQAAGRGLQLLFYSVGIGQISSEVPQNLSASRPQDRQFILSSKKLLLSDSGFYLCAWSAGTSSAEAFFGQGTRLTVV.